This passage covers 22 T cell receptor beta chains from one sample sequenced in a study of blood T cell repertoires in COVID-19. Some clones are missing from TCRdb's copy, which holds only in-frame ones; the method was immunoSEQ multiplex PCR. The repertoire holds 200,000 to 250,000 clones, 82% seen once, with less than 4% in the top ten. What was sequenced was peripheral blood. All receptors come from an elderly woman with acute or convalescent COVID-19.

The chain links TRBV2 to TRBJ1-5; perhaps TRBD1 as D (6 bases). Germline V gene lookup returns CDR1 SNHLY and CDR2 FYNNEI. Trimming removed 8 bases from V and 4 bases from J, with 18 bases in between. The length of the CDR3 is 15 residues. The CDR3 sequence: CASGQDRSGNQPQHF. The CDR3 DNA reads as TGTGCCAGCGGGCAAGACAGGTCCGGGAATCAGCCCCAGCATTTT.

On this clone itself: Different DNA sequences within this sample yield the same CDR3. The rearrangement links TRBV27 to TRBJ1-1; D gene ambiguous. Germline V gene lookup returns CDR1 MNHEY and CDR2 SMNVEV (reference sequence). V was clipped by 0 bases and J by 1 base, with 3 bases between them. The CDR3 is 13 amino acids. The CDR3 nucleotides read TGTGCCAGCAGTTTATCTAGGAACACTGAAGCTTTCTTT. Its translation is CASSLSRNTEAFF.

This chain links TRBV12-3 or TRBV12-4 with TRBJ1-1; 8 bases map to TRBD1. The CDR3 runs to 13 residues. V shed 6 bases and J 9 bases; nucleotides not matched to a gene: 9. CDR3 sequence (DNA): TGTGCCAGCAGCCCCCGGGACAGGTTTCAAGCTTTCTTT. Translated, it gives CASSPRDRFQAFF.

The DNA for the CDR3 is TGCAGTGCCGTCCCCACAGATACGCAGTATTTT. Translated: CSAVPTDTQYF. The chain uses TRBV20-1 and TRBJ2-3, with D unresolved. Germline V gene lookup returns CDR1 DFQATT and CDR2 SNEGSKA (reference sequence). Trimming pared 6 bases from V and 2 bases from J, leaving 6 bases between. The CDR3 runs to 11 residues.

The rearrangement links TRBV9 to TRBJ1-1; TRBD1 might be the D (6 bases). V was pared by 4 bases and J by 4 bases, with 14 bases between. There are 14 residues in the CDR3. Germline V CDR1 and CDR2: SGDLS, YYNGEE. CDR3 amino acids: CASSLRQDTTEAFF. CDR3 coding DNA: TGTGCCAGCAGCCTACGACAGGATACCACTGAAGCTTTCTTT. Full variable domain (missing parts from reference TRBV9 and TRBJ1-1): DSGVTQTPKHLITATGQRVTLRCSPRSGDLSVYWYQQSLDQGLQFLIQYYNGEERAKGNILERFSAQQFPDLHSELNLSSLELGDSALYFCASSLRQDTTEAFFGQGTRLTVV.

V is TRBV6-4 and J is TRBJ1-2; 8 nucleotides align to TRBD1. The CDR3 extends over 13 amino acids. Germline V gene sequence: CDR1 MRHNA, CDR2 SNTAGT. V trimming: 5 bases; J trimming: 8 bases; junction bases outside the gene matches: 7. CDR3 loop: CASSRDRGGGYTF. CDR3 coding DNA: TGTGCCAGCAGTCGAGACAGGGGAGGAGGCTACACCTTC.

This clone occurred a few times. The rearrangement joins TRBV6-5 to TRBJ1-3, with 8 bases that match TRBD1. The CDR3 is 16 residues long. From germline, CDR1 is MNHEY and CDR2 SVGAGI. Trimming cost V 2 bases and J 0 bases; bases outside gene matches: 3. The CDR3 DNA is TGTGCCAGCAGTTACAGAGGGACAGGCTCTGGAAACACCATATATTTT. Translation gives CASSYRGTGSGNTIYF.

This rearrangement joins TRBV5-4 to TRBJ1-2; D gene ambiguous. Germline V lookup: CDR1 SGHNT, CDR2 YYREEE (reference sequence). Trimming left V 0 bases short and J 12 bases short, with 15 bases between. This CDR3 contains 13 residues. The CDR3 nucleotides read TGTGCCAGCAGCTTGGATAGGCCAGCGGCGAACACCTTC. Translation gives CASSLDRPAANTF.

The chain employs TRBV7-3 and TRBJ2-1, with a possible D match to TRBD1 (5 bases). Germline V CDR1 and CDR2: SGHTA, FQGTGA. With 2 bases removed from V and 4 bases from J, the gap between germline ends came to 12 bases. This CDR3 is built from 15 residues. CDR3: CASSLAQGGYNEQFF. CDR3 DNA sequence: TGTGCCAGCAGCTTAGCCCAGGGCGGATACAATGAGCAGTTCTTC.

CDR3: CASSQGQTLVNTIYF. In nucleotides, the CDR3 is TGTGCCAGCAGCCAAGGACAGACCCTGGTGAACACCATATATTTT. The J gene is TRBJ1-3, the V gene TRBV4-2; maybe TRBD1 (5 bases). Trimming stripped 1 base from V and 7 bases from J, with 14 bases between. CDR3 length: 15 residues. CDR1 and CDR2 from the germline V gene are LGHNA and YNFKEQ.

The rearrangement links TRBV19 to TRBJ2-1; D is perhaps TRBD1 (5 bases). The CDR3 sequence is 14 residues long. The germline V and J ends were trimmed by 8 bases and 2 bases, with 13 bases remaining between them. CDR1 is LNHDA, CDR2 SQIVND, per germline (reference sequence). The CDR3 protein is CASVDRFAYNEQFF. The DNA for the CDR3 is TGTGCCAGTGTTGACAGATTCGCCTACAATGAGCAGTTCTTC.

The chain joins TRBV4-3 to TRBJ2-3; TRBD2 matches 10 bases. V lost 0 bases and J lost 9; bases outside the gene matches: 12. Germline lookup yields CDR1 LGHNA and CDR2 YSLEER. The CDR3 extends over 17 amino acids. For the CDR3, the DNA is TGCGCCAGCAGCCAAGATCGAGCGGGGGGGCCAGGAAAAACGCAGTATTTT. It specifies CASSQDRAGGPGKTQYF.

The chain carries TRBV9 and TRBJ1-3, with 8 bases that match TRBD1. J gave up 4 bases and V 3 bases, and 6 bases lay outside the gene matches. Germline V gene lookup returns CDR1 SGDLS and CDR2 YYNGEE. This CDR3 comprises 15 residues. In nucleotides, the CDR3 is TGTGCCAGCAGCGCCGGACAGGGTGGAGGAAACACCATATATTTT. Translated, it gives CASSAGQGGGNTIYF. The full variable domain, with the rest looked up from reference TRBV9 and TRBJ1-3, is DSGVTQTPKHLITATGQRVTLRCSPRSGDLSVYWYQQSLDQGLQFLIQYYNGEERAKGNILERFSAQQFPDLHSELNLSSLELGDSALYFCASSAGQGGGNTIYFGEGSWLTVV.

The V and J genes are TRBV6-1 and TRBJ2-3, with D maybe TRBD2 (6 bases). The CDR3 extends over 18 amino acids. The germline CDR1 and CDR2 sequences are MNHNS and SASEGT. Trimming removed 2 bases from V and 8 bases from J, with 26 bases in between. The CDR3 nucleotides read TGTGCCAGCAGTGAACTGGCTGGTGGAGGGTGGATTAGGGGTACGCAGTATTTT. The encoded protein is CASSELAGGGWIRGTQYF.

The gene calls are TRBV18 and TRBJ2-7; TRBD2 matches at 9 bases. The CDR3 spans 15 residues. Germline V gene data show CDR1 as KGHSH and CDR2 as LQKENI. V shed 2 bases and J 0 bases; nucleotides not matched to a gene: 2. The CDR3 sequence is CASSPASGTSYEQYF. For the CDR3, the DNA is TGTGCCAGCTCACCAGCTAGCGGGACCTCCTACGAGCAGTACTTC.

CDR3 DNA: TGTGCCAGCGCCCTGTCAGGAAACACAGATACGCAGTATTTT. Its protein product is CASALSGNTDTQYF. The chain joins TRBV19 to TRBJ2-3; D is unresolved. V gave up 9 bases and J gave up 2 bases, with 15 bases separating them. The CDR3 totals 14 residues. Germline CDR1 is LNHDA and CDR2 is SQIVND (reference sequence).

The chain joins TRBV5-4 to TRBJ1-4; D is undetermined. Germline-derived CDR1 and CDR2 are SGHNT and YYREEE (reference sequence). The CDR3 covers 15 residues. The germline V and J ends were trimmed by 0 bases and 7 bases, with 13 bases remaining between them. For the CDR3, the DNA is TGTGCCAGCAGCTTGGCTCCGGGAGCAGGTGAAAAACTGTTTTTT. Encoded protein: CASSLAPGAGEKLFF.

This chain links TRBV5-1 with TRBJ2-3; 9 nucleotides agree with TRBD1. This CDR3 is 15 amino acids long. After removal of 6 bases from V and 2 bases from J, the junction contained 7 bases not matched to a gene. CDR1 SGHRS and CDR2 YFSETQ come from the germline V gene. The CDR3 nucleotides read TGCGCCAGCACCACCGGGACAGGGTTCACAGATACGCAGTATTTT. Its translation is CASTTGTGFTDTQYF. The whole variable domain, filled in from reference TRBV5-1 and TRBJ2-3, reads KAGVTQTPRYLIKTRGQQVTLSCSPISGHRSVSWYQQTPGQGLQFLFEYFSETQRNKGNFPGRFSGRQFSNSRSEMNVSTLELGDSALYLCASTTGTGFTDTQYFGPGTRLTVL.

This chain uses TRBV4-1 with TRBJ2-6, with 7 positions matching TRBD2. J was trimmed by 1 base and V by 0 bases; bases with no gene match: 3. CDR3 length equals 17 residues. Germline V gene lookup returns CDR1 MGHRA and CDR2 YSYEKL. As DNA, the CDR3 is TGCGCCAGCAGCCAAGAGGGGGGGTTTTCTGGGGCCAACGTCCTGACTTTC. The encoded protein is CASSQEGGFSGANVLTF.

CDR3 amino acids: CASSQASNWGVAYGYTF. The DNA for the CDR3 is TGCGCCAGCAGCCAAGCCTCGAACTGGGGGGTTGCCTATGGCTACACCTTC. The chain uses TRBV4-3 and TRBJ1-2; perhaps TRBD1 as D (5 bases). With 1 base removed from V and 4 bases from J, the gap between germline ends came to 19 bases. Germline CDR1 reads LGHNA; CDR2 reads YSLEER. The CDR3 has 17 residues.

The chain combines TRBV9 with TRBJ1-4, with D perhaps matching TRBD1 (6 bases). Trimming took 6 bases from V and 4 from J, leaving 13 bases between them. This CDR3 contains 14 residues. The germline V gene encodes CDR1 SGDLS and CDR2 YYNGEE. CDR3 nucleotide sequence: TGTGCCAGCAACTCCGGGACAAATAATGAAAAACTGTTTTTT. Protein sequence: CASNSGTNNEKLFF.

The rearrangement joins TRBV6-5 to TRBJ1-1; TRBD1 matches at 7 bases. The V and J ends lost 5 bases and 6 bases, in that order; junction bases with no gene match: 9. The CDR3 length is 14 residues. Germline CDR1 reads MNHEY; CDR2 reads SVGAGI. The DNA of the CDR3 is TGTGCCAGCAGTCTTTACAGGGGAGGAGCTGAAGCTTTCTTT. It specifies CASSLYRGGAEAFF.